One sample yielded the 15 T cell receptor beta chains listed below, sequenced in a study of patients and donors after allogeneic stem cell transplantation. Via MiXCR, TCRdb re-called the RT-PCR reads, giving one row per CDR3 protein. Of 410,000 or so distinct CDR3 sequences detected, 16% appear once; the ten largest clones hold about 7%. The sequenced sample was blood, either unsorted or a sorted T cell fraction (not recorded which). Receptors were obtained from a human donor who was either an allogeneic HSCT recipient or a stem cell or donor lymphocyte infusion donor (not recorded which). It is not recorded whose cells these are; they may come from a transplant donor.

This clonotype has more than one count but fewer than ten. V usage is TRBV20-1 and J usage is TRBJ1-1; D might be TRBD1 (6 bases). Trimming pared 6 bases from V and 0 bases from J, leaving 17 bases between. This CDR3 comprises 15 residues. The germline V gene encodes CDR1 DFQATT and CDR2 SNEGSKA (reference sequence). CDR3 residues: CSASMGGPLNTEAFF. CDR3 coding DNA: TGCAGTGCCAGCATGGGGGGCCCTCTGAACACTGAAGCTTTCTTT.

This clonotype was found a few times. V is TRBV2 and J is TRBJ2-2; possibly TRBD1 or TRBD2 for D (5 bases each). The CDR3 is 16 residues long. Trimming stripped 8 bases from V and 4 bases from J, with 20 bases between. In germline, CDR1 is SNHLY, CDR2 FYNNEI. CDR3 nucleotides: TGTGCCAGCGGCCTCTCAGGGAGCCGAGTCACCGGGGAGCTGTTTTTT. Its protein is CASGLSGSRVTGELFF.

This clonotype appeared many times. The chain combines TRBV20-1 with TRBJ1-1; tentatively, D is TRBD1 (5 bases). Trimming stripped 6 bases from V and 3 bases from J, with 17 bases between. Germline-derived CDR1 and CDR2 are DFQATT and SNEGSKA (reference sequence). The CDR3 runs to 14 residues. The CDR3 bases are TGCAGTGCCTCGGCGGGGGAGCGGTACACTGAAGCTTTCTTT. Its protein is CSASAGERYTEAFF.

At least ten counts were recorded for this clonotype. The gene calls are TRBV12-3 or TRBV12-4 and TRBJ2-3; 7 bases are shared with TRBD1. The CDR3 sequence is 15 residues long. V lost 6 bases to trimming and J lost 3 bases; unmatched junction nucleotides: 9. The CDR3 DNA sequence: TGTGCCAGCAGGCGAAGACCGGGACAGACAGATACGCAGTATTTT. It codes for CASRRRPGQTDTQYF.

The chain carries TRBV12-3 or TRBV12-4 and TRBJ2-3; 7 bases match TRBD2. CDR3 size: 15 residues. Losses at the gene ends were 3 bases for V and 4 bases for J; bases not matched to a gene: 7. The chain's CDR3 is CASSFRRTRSDTQYF. DNA of the CDR3: TGTGCCAGCAGTTTCCGCCGGACTAGGTCAGATACGCAGTATTTT.

This clonotype appeared a few times. The V call is TRBV13, the J call TRBJ2-2; D not resolved. Germline V gene sequence: CDR1 PRHDT, CDR2 FYEKMQ (reference sequence). V lost 0 bases and J lost 7, with 12 bases in between. There are 15 residues in the CDR3. The DNA of the CDR3 is TGTGCCAGCAGCTTAGGCCCCGGATTAGTCGGGGAGCTGTTTTTT. Amino acids: CASSLGPGLVGELFF.

In its sample, this clonotype was seen a few times. V and J are TRBV18 and TRBJ1-6; 9 nucleotides agree with TRBD1. Trimming removed 4 bases from V and 10 bases from J; junction bases left unmatched: 2. This CDR3 contains 13 residues. Germline V gives CDR1 KGHSH, CDR2 LQKENI. Here the CDR3 reads CASSRQGDSPLHF. DNA of the CDR3: TGTGCCAGCTCACGACAGGGGGACTCACCCCTCCACTTT.

This clonotype appeared a few times. This chain connects TRBV5-6 to TRBJ1-6; 8 positions match TRBD1. Trimming cost V 3 bases and J 5 bases; bases outside gene matches: 4. This CDR3 has 15 amino acids. CDR1 SGHDT and CDR2 YYEEEE come from the germline V gene. This CDR3 is CASSYQGANNSPLHF. For the CDR3, the DNA is TGTGCCAGCAGCTATCAGGGGGCGAATAATTCACCCCTCCACTTT.

CDR3 region: CSASPGPGANVLTF. In DNA form, the CDR3 reads TGCAGTGCTAGCCCGGGTCCTGGGGCCAACGTCCTGACTTTC. The chain recombines TRBV20-1 with TRBJ2-6; D gene ambiguous. The CDR3 extends over 14 amino acids. V lost 3 bases to trimming and J lost 2 bases, with 8 bases between them. The germline V gene encodes CDR1 DFQATT and CDR2 SNEGSKA (reference sequence).

This clonotype was found a few times. V is TRBV7-9 and J is TRBJ1-2; D is unclear. Germline assignment: CDR1 SEHNR and CDR2 FQNEAQ (reference sequence). The V end lost 1 base, the J end lost 4 bases, and 16 bases lay between the germline ends. This CDR3 region has 16 residues. CDR3 in DNA: TGTGCCAGCAGCTTAGAGGTTGAGGATTGGCGCTATGGCTACACCTTC. As protein: CASSLEVEDWRYGYTF.

This clonotype was seen a handful of times. This chain joins TRBV2 and TRBJ2-2; 7 bases are a match to TRBD2. CDR1 is SNHLY and CDR2 is FYNNEI in the germline V gene. CDR3 size: 15 residues. Unmatched junction bases numbered 10, after V lost 6 bases and J lost 6 bases. CDR3 nucleotides: TGTGCCAGCAGAAGGGCTAGCGGCTTTCCCGGGGAGCTGTTTTTT. It specifies CASRRASGFPGELFF.

This clonotype was detected only a few times. CDR3 amino acids: CASSLGGGGGTGELFF. CDR3 nucleotides: TGTGCCAGCAGCTTAGGAGGCGGGGGCGGGACCGGGGAGCTGTTTTTT. This sequence joins TRBV7-2 and TRBJ2-2, with D tentatively TRBD2 (7 bases). Trimming removed 1 base at V and 5 bases at J, with 14 bases between. Looked up from germline, CDR1 is SGHTA and CDR2 is FQGNSA. CDR3 size: 16 residues.

A few counts support this clonotype. The V and J genes are TRBV5-6 and TRBJ2-1; 7 bases align to TRBD2. The V and J ends lost 2 bases and 5 bases, in that order; junction bases with no gene match: 7. CDR1 is SGHDT, CDR2 YYEEEE, per germline. The CDR3 runs 15 residues. The CDR3 spells CASSFIRDYNNEQFF. The CDR3 coding sequence is TGTGCCAGCAGCTTTATCCGGGACTATAACAATGAGCAGTTCTTC.

V and J are TRBV6-4 and TRBJ2-7, with 11 bases matching TRBD1. Looked up from germline, CDR1 is MRHNA and CDR2 is SNTAGT. The CDR3 spans 15 residues. Germline trimming cut 6 bases from V and 6 bases from J; bases unmatched to any gene: 10. CDR3 DNA: TGTGCCAGCAGCCGGATAAGGACAGGGGGCTGCGAGCAGTACTTC. This codes for CASSRIRTGGCEQYF.

The table lists this clonotype with a few counts. The V and J genes are TRBV5-1 and TRBJ1-1; D is possibly TRBD1 (6 bases). The CDR3 has 14 amino acids. The germline V and J ends were trimmed by 0 bases and 3 bases, with 9 bases remaining between them. Germline-derived CDR1 and CDR2 are SGHRS and YFSETQ. CDR3 residues: CASSLVDRHTEAFF. CDR3 nucleotides: TGCGCCAGCAGCTTGGTTGACAGGCACACTGAAGCTTTCTTT. Supplemented by reference TRBV5-1 and TRBJ1-1, the full variable domain reads KAGVTQTPRYLIKTRGQQVTLSCSPISGHRSVSWYQQTPGQGLQFLFEYFSETQRNKGNFPGRFSGRQFSNSRSEMNVSTLELGDSALYLCASSLVDRHTEAFFGQGTRLTVV.